Here is one TCR beta chain with its context. The antigen remains undetermined. CDR1 and CDR2 from the germline V gene are SQVTM and ANQGSEA. The CDR3 is 11 residues long. Deletions cut 0 bases from V and 10 bases from J, with 9 bases between. Method: immunoSEQ multiplex PCR; TCRdb's copy keeps in-frame clones and lacks some. The data hold fewer than 9,500 clones, with 80% to 95% observed a single time. The sample comes from a study of regulatory and conventional T cells in RAG deficiency. Findings and caveats of the study: Patient subsets had shorter CDR3s; Omenn Treg-Tconv overlap exceeded 75%.

Genomic DNA came from blood regulatory T cells gated CD4+ CD25-high CD127-low. These data also formed part of another study, on regulatory T cells. Turning to that study: The PCR used 52 TRBV and 13 TRBJ primers.

This chain connects TRBV29-1 to TRBJ1-1; D not certain. This TCR was sampled from a human donor in good health. Source material: CD127- CD25+ CD4+ Tregs sorted from blood. CDR3 nucleotides: TGCAGCGTTGAAGAGGGCCCCGTAGCTTTCTTT. Its protein is CSVEEGPVAFF.